This T cell receptor beta chain came from a study of cytomegalovirus exposure and HLA in healthy donors. Study information: Ancestry clustering placed about four fifths of 350 to 500 genotyped donors in the Caucasian-associated cluster. General study findings and limits: In a later analysis, a genetic analysis reported fewer productive-TCR N-insertions in an Asian-associated ancestry cluster than the cohort average.

This clone has only a few counts. Its target is not known. In the PCR, 60 Vbeta and 13 Jbeta primers were used. Assay: immunoSEQ multiplex PCR; the TCRdb copy retains only in-frame clones and omits some. The sample consists of roughly 140,000 clones, around 72% of them appearing once. This CDR3 has 15 residues. V lost 0 bases and J 3 bases, leaving 12 bases between the germline ends. Germline lookup yields CDR1 ENHRY and CDR2 SYGVKD. Sequenced input: PBMCs. V and J are TRBV10-3 and TRBJ2-7, with D tentatively TRBD2 (6 bases). The sequence came from a man younger than 35 in good health and CMV-seronegative. This CDR3 is CAISESAGRFYEQYF. The DNA for the CDR3 is TGTGCCATCAGTGAGTCGGCGGGGCGTTTCTACGAGCAGTACTTC.